This entry describes one T cell receptor (beta chain). This clone occurred a few times. It has no known antigen specificity. No qualities accompany the bases; no much larger clone lies one base away. TCRbeta CDR3 regions were amplified from genomic DNA using the immunoSEQ Assay, a bias-controlled multiplex PCR. The study's own analysis went as follows. The number of nucleated cells in each sample was estimated from the amplification of reference gene primers within the assay. To quantify the absolute abundance of each unique TCRbeta CDR3 rearrangement, sequence reads were collapsed and filtered. For each sample, productive Simpson clonality was calculated by taking the square root of Simpson's diversity index across productive rearrangements. Sourced from immuneACCESS, this table was stored by TCRdb with only in-frame sequences that have V and J called. A share of the clones is absent; for the studies checked, an unresolved V gene accounts for under half, and the remainder has no known explanation. The DNA was the basis for D and trimming; V, J and clone size are from that table. In this sample the table shows 250,000 or so clones, 88% of which occur a single time. The top ten clonotypes cover more than 0.95% of the sample.

This sample is drawn from a study of blood T cell repertoires in COVID-19 (dated by TCRdb to between 2020 and 2021). At the level of the whole study: Samples covering the acute and convalescent phases of COVID-19 were provided by collaborators in the United States, Italy and Spain. The material from the prospective study consisted of cDNA or gDNA derived from T cells, B-cell-depleted T cells, or PBMCs. Deeply sampled blood TCRbeta repertoires from subjects exposed to, actively infected with, or recovered from COVID-19 were included in the dataset. The repertoires were released in a freely available public database meant as a resource for research on the immune response to SARS-CoV-2. The samples were drawn from the first 160 participants of the ongoing ImmuneRACE study and from 1,254 subjects provided by 6 global collaborators. Sample metadata almost always included a de-identified subject ID, COVID-19 status, age in years and sex. Where available, HLA class I and class II types were obtained from metadata supplied by the sample provider rather than from assay-based typing.

The full study reports these points: Clinical and demographic metadata were provided uncurated, with the amount varying by source and participant.

A second Seattle source provided samples from volunteer blood donors who had recovered from COVID-19. The collaborating institutions used their own protocols to collect whole blood in K2EDTA tubes. Collaborator samples were shipped for TCRbeta analysis as frozen whole blood, isolated PBMCs, or DNA extracted from either sample type. The specimen was peripheral blood. This receptor was taken from a woman in her thirties or forties who had recovered from COVID-19.

The CDR3 region has the sequence CASSLGAWFGSSYEQYV. The DNA is TGTGCCAGCAGCTTGGGGGCATGGTTTGGCAGCTCCTACGAGCAGTACGTC. This sequence uses TRBV5-6 and TRBJ2-7, with the D segment identity uncertain. From the cysteine through the valine, the CDR3 covers 17 amino acids. The entry retains the CDR3 DNA only, 51 bases that are in frame from base 1. Looking up the germline V gene yields CDR1 SGHDT and CDR2 YYEEEE. Relative to germline, V is 0 bases shorter and J is 0 bases shorter, with 16 bases between their ends.